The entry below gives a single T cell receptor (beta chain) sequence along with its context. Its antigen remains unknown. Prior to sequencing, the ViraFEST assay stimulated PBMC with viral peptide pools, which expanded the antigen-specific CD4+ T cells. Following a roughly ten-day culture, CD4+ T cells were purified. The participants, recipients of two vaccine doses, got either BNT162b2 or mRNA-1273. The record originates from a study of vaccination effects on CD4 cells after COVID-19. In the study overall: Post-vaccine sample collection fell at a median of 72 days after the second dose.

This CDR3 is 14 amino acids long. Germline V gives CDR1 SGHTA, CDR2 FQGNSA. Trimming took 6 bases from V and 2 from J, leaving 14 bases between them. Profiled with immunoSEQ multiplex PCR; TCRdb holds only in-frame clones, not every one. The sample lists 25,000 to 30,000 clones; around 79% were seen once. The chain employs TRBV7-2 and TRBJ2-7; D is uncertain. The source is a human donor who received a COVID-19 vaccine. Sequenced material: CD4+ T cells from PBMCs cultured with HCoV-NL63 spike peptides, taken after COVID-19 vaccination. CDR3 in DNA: TGTGCCAGCAGTGAAGACCGGCAGACCTACGAGCAGTACTTC. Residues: CASSEDRQTYEQYF.